There are a few counts of the clone carrying this T cell receptor (beta chain). This record comes from a study of beta chain features in type 1 diabetes. Germline CDR1 reads MNHNS; CDR2 reads SASEGT. CDR3 size: 18 residues. The V segment lost 0 bases and the J segment 0 bases; nucleotides outside the gene matches: 4. Expressed TCRB transcripts got sequenced, as all isolated RNA was reverse transcribed. Some clones are missing from TCRdb's copy, which holds only in-frame ones; the method was immunoSEQ multiplex PCR. The sample yields roughly 240,000 clones, roughly 15% seen once. The chain joins TRBV6-1 to TRBJ2-3; 12 nucleotides line up with TRBD2. Sequenced material: naive CD4+ T cells from blood. This sequence was found in a woman in her forties in good health. In DNA, the CDR3 is TGTGCCAGCAGTGAAGCAGCTAGCGGGGGGGCTAGCACAGATACGCAGTATTTT. Translated: CASSEAASGGASTDTQYF.